This TCR beta chain emerged from a study of vaccination effects on CD4 cells after COVID-19. Sequencing was preceded by expansion of antigen-specific CD4+ T cells with viral peptide pools in the ViraFEST assay. The culture ran for roughly ten days, and then CD4+ T cells were isolated. Prior SARS-CoV-2 infection was absent in the vaccine recipients, as shown by negative nucleocapsid antibodies. Around 2 million PBMC per well were cultured with around 10 IU/ml IL-2 and approximately 9.1 ug/ml peptides. Sequenced by immunoSEQ multiplex PCR; TCRdb stores in-frame clones only, minus some. Of tens of thousands of clones listed, 70% are singletons. Germline CDR1 is GTSNPN and CDR2 is SVGIG (reference sequence). The CDR3 spans 12 residues. The ends were cut back, 2 bases at V and 2 bases at J, with 7 bases in the middle. Concerning this clone: What it recognizes is unknown.

This chain connects TRBV30 to TRBJ2-7; D is unresolved. The sequencing here drew on CD4+ T cells from PBMCs cultured with SARS-CoV-2 spike peptides, taken before COVID-19 vaccination. This TCR was recovered from a human donor who received a COVID-19 vaccine. CDR3 coding DNA: TGTGCCTGGAGTCGTCCGCCCTACGAGCAGTACTTC. Its translation is CAWSRPPYEQYF.